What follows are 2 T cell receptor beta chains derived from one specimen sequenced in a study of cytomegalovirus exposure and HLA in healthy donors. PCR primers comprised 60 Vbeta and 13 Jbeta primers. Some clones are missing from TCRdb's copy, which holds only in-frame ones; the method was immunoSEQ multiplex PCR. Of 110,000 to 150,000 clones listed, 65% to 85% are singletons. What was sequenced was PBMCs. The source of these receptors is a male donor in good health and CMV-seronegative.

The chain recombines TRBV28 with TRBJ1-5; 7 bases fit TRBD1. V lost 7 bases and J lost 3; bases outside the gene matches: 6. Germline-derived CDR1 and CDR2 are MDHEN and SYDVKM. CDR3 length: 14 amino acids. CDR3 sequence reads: CASNFGTVNQPQHF. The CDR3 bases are TGTGCCAGCAACTTTGGGACAGTCAATCAGCCCCAGCATTTT.

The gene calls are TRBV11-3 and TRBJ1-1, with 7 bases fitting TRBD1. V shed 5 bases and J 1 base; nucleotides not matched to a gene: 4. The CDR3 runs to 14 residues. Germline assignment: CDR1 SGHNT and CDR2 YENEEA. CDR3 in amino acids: CASSQQGTNTEAFF. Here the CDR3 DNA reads TGTGCCAGCAGCCAACAGGGGACGAACACTGAAGCTTTCTTT.